What follows are 9 T cell receptor beta chains derived from one specimen sequenced in a study of blood T cell repertoires in COVID-19 (dated by TCRdb to the early 2020s). Library prep was done by the immunoSEQ multiplex PCR assay. TCRdb's version of the immuneACCESS table is confined to in-frame rearrangements and falls short of the full clone set. An unresolved V gene accounts for under half of the shortfall where checked; the remainder is of unknown origin. Present in this sample are under 350,000 clones, 85% to 90% of which were seen just once. The top ten hold over 1.5% of the sample. Sequenced: peripheral blood. All receptors come from a woman aged 30 to 39 with COVID-19, enrolled during active disease.

The gene calls are TRBV7-9 and TRBJ1-6; unclear D gene. V lost 1 base and J lost 9, with 10 bases in between. From germline, CDR1 is SEHNR and CDR2 FQNEAQ (reference sequence). The CDR3 sequence is 14 residues long. In DNA, the CDR3 is TGTGCCAGCAGCTTAGTCAGTGGCAGTTCACCCCTCCACTTT. Protein sequence: CASSLVSGSSPLHF.

In its sample, this clone was seen once. The V and J genes are TRBV6-2 or TRBV6-3 and TRBJ2-1; D call uncertain. This CDR3 spans 13 amino acids. Germline V gene lookup returns CDR1 MNHEY and CDR2 SVGEGT. V was pared by 5 bases and J by 0 bases, with 5 bases between. The CDR3 reads CASSLSSYNEQFF. CDR3 bases: TGTGCCAGCAGTCTAAGCTCCTACAATGAGCAGTTCTTC.

Points on this clone: Distinct nucleotide sequences in the sample also encode this CDR3. This chain links TRBV18 with TRBJ1-1; TRBD1 agrees at 11 bases. Trimming removed 2 bases from V and 1 base from J; junction bases left unmatched: 0. CDR1 is KGHSH, CDR2 LQKENI, per germline. CDR3 size: 15 residues. The CDR3 spells CASSPGQGANTEAFF. CDR3 DNA: TGTGCCAGCTCACCAGGACAGGGGGCGAACACTGAAGCTTTCTTT.

The V call is TRBV19, the J call TRBJ2-7; the match to TRBD1 covers 8 bases. The CDR3 runs 13 residues. Germline CDR1 and CDR2: LNHDA and SQIVND (reference sequence). The trim removed 7 bases at V and 6 bases at J, leaving 8 bases unmatched. The CDR3 bases are TGTGCCAGTACCCCGGACAGGGCGGTCGAGCAGTACGTC. It codes for CASTPDRAVEQYV.

The chain links TRBV28 to TRBJ2-3, with TRBD2 matching over 10 bases. The CDR3 sequence is 16 residues long. Germline CDR1 reads MDHEN; CDR2 reads SYDVKM. Losses at the gene ends were 3 bases for V and 0 bases for J; bases not matched to a gene: 3. Written as DNA, the CDR3 is TGTGCCAGCAGTTTCCTACTAGCGGGGAGCACAGATACGCAGTATTTT. Protein sequence: CASSFLLAGSTDTQYF.

The chain is built from TRBV6-2 or TRBV6-3 and TRBJ2-7; TRBD1 might be the D (5 bases). CDR3 length: 14 residues. The V gene lost 0 bases and the J gene lost 3 bases, with 9 bases spanning the gap. Germline lookup yields CDR1 MNHEY and CDR2 SVGEGT. Here the CDR3 reads CASSYSHRIYEQYF. DNA for the CDR3: TGTGCCAGCAGTTACTCGCACAGGATCTACGAGCAGTACTTC.

The chain recombines TRBV6-1 with TRBJ2-7; D gene unclear. Deletions cut 3 bases from V and 0 bases from J, with 6 bases between. From germline, CDR1 is MNHNS and CDR2 SASEGT. The CDR3 length is 13 residues. The CDR3 DNA follows: TGTGCCAGCAGTGATTTTCGCTCCTACGAGCAGTACTTC. Translation gives CASSDFRSYEQYF.

The chain's CDR3 is CSVVATSGLLTQYF. DNA of the CDR3: TGCAGCGTTGTTGCGACTAGCGGCTTATTGACCCAGTACTTC. V gene TRBV29-1 combines with J gene TRBJ2-5; 9 bases are shared with TRBD2. The V gene end was trimmed by 4 bases and the J gene end by 7 bases; junction bases not matched to a gene: 10. CDR1 is SQVTM, CDR2 ANQGSEA, per germline. CDR3 length: 14 residues.

The chain employs TRBV9 and TRBJ2-5; D not resolved. Germline assignment: CDR1 SGDLS and CDR2 YYNGEE. This CDR3 has 14 residues. V was clipped by 0 bases and J by 2 bases, with 8 bases between them. The CDR3 nucleotides are TGTGCCAGCAGCGTAGGGCCAGATCAAGAGACCCAGTACTTC. Its translation: CASSVGPDQETQYF.